The rows below give T cell receptor beta chains drawn from one sample of a study of regulatory T cells in long-lasting Graves disease. Each CDR3 protein is one row after TCRdb ran MiXCR on the multiplex PCR reads. The data hold around 480,000 distinct CDR3 sequences, with 15% to 20% observed a single time. The same sample was also studied in work on T cells in Graves' hyperthyroidism and ophthalmopathy.

The material sequenced was peripheral blood mononuclear cells (PBMCs), taken at new diagnosis, from a patient treated with antithyroid drugs. Receptors were obtained from a woman aged 35 to 59 with Graves disease. Both conserved end residues are part of each CDR3. Fields, in order: clone size, J gene, V gene, D gene, CDR3 protein, CDR3 DNA. The D gene is left open where the match is weak. Expanded clones are given a class, and other clones once, few, many or no size at all.

clone size: many; J gene: TRBJ1-6; V gene: TRBV11-1; D gene: .; CDR3 protein: CASSPRTAFDSPLHF; CDR3 DNA: TGTGCCAGCAGCCCCCGGACGGCCTTCGATTCACCCCTCCACTTT
clone size: .; J gene: TRBJ2-3; V gene: TRBV3-1; D gene: .; CDR3 protein: CASSQRVGTDTQYF; CDR3 DNA: TGTGCCAGCAGCCAACGGGTTGGCACAGATACGCAGTATTTT
clone size: many; J gene: TRBJ1-4; V gene: TRBV6-5; D gene: .; CDR3 protein: CASSFLIGQQNEKLFF; CDR3 DNA: TGTGCCAGCAGTTTTTTGATCGGACAGCAGAATGAAAAACTGTTTTTT
clone size: few; J gene: TRBJ2-2; V gene: TRBV4-1; D gene: .; CDR3 protein: CASSQVRAYTGELFF; CDR3 DNA: TGCGCCAGCAGCCAAGTCAGGGCATACACCGGGGAGCTGTTTTTT
clone size: many; J gene: TRBJ2-7; V gene: TRBV5-1; D gene: .; CDR3 protein: CASSLDTGTVNYEQYF; CDR3 DNA: TGCGCCAGCAGCTTGGATACCGGGACGGTGAACTACGAGCAGTACTTC
clone size: .; J gene: TRBJ1-6; V gene: TRBV2; D gene: TRBD1; CDR3 protein: CASSRMADRGFSPLHF; CDR3 DNA: TGTGCCAGCAGTCGCATGGCAGACAGGGGGTTTTCACCCCTCCACTTT
clone size: many; J gene: TRBJ2-3; V gene: TRBV2; D gene: .; CDR3 protein: CASSEEGSGPDTQYF; CDR3 DNA: TGTGCCAGCAGTGAAGAGGGTAGCGGACCTGATACGCAGTATTTT
clone size: .; J gene: TRBJ2-2; V gene: TRBV2; D gene: TRBD1; CDR3 protein: CASSGQGYTGELFF; CDR3 DNA: TGTGCCAGCAGTGGACAGGGCTACACCGGGGAGCTGTTTTTT
clone size: .; J gene: TRBJ2-2; V gene: TRBV9; D gene: .; CDR3 protein: CASSESGSNTGELFF; CDR3 DNA: TGTGCCAGCAGCGAGTCGGGCTCGAACACCGGGGAGCTGTTTTTT
clone size: .; J gene: TRBJ1-5; V gene: TRBV28; D gene: TRBD1; CDR3 protein: CASSLFEVYFGKTGDNQPQHF; CDR3 DNA: TGTGCCAGCAGTTTATTCGAGGTCTACTTTGGCAAAACAGGGGACAATCAGCCCCAGCATTTT
clone size: many; J gene: TRBJ1-1; V gene: TRBV7-8; D gene: .; CDR3 protein: CASRKGNGPLTEAFF; CDR3 DNA: TGTGCCAGCAGAAAGGGAAACGGACCACTTACTGAAGCTTTCTTT
clone size: once; J gene: TRBJ2-1; V gene: TRBV11-2; D gene: .; CDR3 protein: CASSHGGGQDEQFF; CDR3 DNA: TGTGCCAGCAGCCATGGAGGGGGGCAGGATGAGCAGTTCTTC
clone size: few; J gene: TRBJ1-2; V gene: TRBV3-1; D gene: TRBD1; CDR3 protein: CASSPGQGEDYGYTF; CDR3 DNA: TGTGCCAGCAGCCCCGGACAGGGGGAAGACTATGGCTACACCTTC
clone size: .; J gene: TRBJ2-3; V gene: TRBV12-3/TRBV12-4; D gene: TRBD1; CDR3 protein: CASRNSYRGSGTQYF; CDR3 DNA: TGTGCCAGCAGGAATTCATACAGGGGATCAGGTACGCAGTATTTT
clone size: many; J gene: TRBJ2-3; V gene: TRBV28; D gene: .; CDR3 protein: CASSRRSTSTDTQYF; CDR3 DNA: TGTGCCAGCAGTCGCCGATCAACTAGCACAGATACGCAGTATTTT
clone size: .; J gene: TRBJ2-7; V gene: TRBV9; D gene: .; CDR3 protein: CARALLGTGIPKGQYF; CDR3 DNA: TGTGCCCGGGCTCTTTTGGGGACGGGCATTCCGAAAGGGCAGTACTTC
clone size: .; J gene: TRBJ2-2; V gene: TRBV24-1; D gene: TRBD2; CDR3 protein: CATSDTGGTNTGELFF; CDR3 DNA: TGTGCCACCAGTGATACGGGGGGTACGAACACCGGGGAGCTGTTTTTT
clone size: .; J gene: TRBJ2-7; V gene: TRBV29-1; D gene: .; CDR3 protein: CSVDGLGSPPSYEQYF; CDR3 DNA: TGCAGCGTTGATGGTCTCGGCAGCCCCCCCTCCTACGAGCAGTACTTC
clone size: few; J gene: TRBJ1-5; V gene: TRBV28; D gene: .; CDR3 protein: CASSPLGREYQPQHF; CDR3 DNA: TGTGCCAGCAGTCCCCTAGGCAGGGAGTATCAGCCCCAGCATTTT
clone size: .; J gene: TRBJ1-1; V gene: TRBV18; D gene: .; CDR3 protein: CASSHLVGGIAEAFF; CDR3 DNA: TGTGCCAGCTCCCACCTGGTGGGGGGTATTGCTGAAGCTTTCTTT
clone size: many; J gene: TRBJ2-7; V gene: TRBV12-3/TRBV12-4; D gene: TRBD1; CDR3 protein: CASSLATGNYEQYF; CDR3 DNA: TGTGCCAGCAGCTTAGCGACAGGGAACTACGAGCAGTACTTC
clone size: few; J gene: TRBJ1-2; V gene: TRBV6-1; D gene: .; CDR3 protein: CASSEQGGYTF; CDR3 DNA: TGTGCCAGCAGTGAACAGGGGGGCTACACCTTC